This T cell receptor beta chain stems from a study of tumor-infiltrating lymphocytes in primary liver carcinoma. RNA was extracted from whole blood without cell sorting, alongside germline DNA. In regard to this clonotype: One end of the junction does not line up with germline, which may come from a read error.

The input was 500 ng total RNA; TCR beta cDNA was made from it with a constant-region primer. ARM-PCR, slightly modified, supplied the TCR beta libraries through three nested multiplex PCR rounds. TCRdb reanalysed the multiplex PCR reads using MiXCR and keeps one entry per CDR3 protein. Here the sample spans some 190,000 distinct CDR3 sequences, 60% being singletons. This TCR was sampled from a man aged 35-49 years with primary liver carcinoma and hepatitis B virus infection. Sequences were obtained from peripheral blood.

The CDR3: CASSYSIRSSGNTIYF. CDR3 sequence (DNA): TGTGCTAGCAGTTACTCGATCCGGAGCTCTGGAAACACCATATATTTT. This chain connects TRBV6-5 to TRBJ1-3; D unclear. Germline-derived CDR1 and CDR2 are MNHEY and SVGAGI. The CDR3 sequence is 16 residues long.